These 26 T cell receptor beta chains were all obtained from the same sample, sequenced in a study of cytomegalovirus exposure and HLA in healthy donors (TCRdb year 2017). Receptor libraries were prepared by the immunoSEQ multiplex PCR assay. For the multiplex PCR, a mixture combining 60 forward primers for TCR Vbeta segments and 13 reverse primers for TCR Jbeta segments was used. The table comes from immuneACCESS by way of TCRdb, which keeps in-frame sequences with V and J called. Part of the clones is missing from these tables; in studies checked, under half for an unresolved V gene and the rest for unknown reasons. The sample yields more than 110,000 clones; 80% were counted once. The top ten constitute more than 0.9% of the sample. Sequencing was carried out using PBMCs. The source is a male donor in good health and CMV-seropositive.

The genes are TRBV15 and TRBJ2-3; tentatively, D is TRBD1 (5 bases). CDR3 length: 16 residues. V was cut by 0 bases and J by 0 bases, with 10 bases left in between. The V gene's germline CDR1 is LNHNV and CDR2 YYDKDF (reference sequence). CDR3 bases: TGTGCCACCAGCAGAGATCTCACAGGTAGCACAGATACGCAGTATTTT. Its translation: CATSRDLTGSTDTQYF.

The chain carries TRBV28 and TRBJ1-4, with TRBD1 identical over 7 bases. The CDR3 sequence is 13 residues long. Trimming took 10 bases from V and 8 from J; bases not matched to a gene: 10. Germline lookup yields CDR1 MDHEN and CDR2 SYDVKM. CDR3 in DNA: TGTGCCACCGAAGACAGGGTGTGGGAAAAACTGTTTTTT. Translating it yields CATEDRVWEKLFF.

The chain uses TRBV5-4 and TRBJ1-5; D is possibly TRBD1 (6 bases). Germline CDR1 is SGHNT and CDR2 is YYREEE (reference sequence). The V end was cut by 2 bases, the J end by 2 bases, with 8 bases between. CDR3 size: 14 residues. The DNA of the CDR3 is TGTGCCAGCAGCTTACAGGGTGGCAATCAGCCCCAGCATTTT. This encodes CASSLQGGNQPQHF.

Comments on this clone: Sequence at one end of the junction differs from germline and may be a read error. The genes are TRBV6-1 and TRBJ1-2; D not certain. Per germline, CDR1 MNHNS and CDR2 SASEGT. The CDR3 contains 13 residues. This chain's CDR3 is CASSERENYGYPF. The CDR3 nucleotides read TGTGCCAGCAGTGAGCGAGAGAACTATGGCTACCCCTTC.

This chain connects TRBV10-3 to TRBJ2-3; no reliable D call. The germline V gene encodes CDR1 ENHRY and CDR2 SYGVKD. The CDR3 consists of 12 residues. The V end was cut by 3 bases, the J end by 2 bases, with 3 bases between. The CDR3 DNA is TGTGCCATCAGTGACCTCACAGATACGCAGTATTTT. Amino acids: CAISDLTDTQYF.

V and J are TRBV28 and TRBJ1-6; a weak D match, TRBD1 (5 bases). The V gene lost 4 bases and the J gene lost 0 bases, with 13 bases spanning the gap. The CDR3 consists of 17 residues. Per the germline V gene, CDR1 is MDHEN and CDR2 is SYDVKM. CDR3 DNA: TGTGCCAGCAGTTCATTGACAGCCAGCTCCTATAATTCACCCCTCCACTTT. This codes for CASSSLTASSYNSPLHF.

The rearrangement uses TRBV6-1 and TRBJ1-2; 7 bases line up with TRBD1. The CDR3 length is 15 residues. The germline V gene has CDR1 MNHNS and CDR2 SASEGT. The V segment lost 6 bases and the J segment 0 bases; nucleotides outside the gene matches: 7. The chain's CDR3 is CASRDGTAANYGYTF. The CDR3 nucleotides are TGTGCCAGCAGGGACGGGACAGCCGCTAACTATGGCTACACCTTC.

CDR3 coding DNA: TGTGCCAGTAGACCGCTAGCGGGGGCCTACAATGAGCAGTTCTTC. Its protein product is CASRPLAGAYNEQFF. The V and J genes are TRBV19 and TRBJ2-1; 10 bases match TRBD2. The germline V gene has CDR1 LNHDA and CDR2 SQIVND (reference sequence). Trimming took 6 bases from V and 2 from J; bases not matched to a gene: 4. CDR3 length equals 15 residues.

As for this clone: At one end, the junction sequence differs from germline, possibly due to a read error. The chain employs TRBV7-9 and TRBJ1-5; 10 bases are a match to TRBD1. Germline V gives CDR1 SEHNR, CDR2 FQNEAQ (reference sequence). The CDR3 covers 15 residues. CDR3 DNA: TGTTCCAGCAGCACCCCTGGACAGGGGGTTAAGCCCCAGCATTTT. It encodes CSSSTPGQGVKPQHF.

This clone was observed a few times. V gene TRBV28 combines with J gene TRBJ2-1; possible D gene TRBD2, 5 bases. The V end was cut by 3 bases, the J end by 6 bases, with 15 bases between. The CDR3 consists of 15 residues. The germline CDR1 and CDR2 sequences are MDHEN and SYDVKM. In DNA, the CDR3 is TGTGCCAGCAGTTTGGCGGGTGAAGCCATCAATGAGCAGTTCTTC. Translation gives CASSLAGEAINEQFF.

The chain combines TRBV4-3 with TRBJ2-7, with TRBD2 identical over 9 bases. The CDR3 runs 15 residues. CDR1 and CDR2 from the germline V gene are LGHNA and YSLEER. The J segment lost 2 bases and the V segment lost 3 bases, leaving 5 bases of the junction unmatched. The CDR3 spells CASSHAAGGAYEQYF. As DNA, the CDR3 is TGCGCCAGCAGCCACGCGGCGGGGGGGGCCTACGAGCAGTACTTC.

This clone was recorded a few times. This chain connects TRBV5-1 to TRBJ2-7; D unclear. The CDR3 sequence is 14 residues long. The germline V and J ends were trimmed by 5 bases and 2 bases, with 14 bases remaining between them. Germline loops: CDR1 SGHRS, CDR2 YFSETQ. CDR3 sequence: CASRLGVAAYEQYF. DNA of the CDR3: TGCGCCAGCAGGCTGGGCGTCGCTGCCTACGAGCAGTACTTC. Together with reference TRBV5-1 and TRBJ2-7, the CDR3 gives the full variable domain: KAGVTQTPRYLIKTRGQQVTLSCSPISGHRSVSWYQQTPGQGLQFLFEYFSETQRNKGNFPGRFSGRQFSNSRSEMNVSTLELGDSALYLCASRLGVAAYEQYFGPGTRLTVT.

The CDR3 loop reads CASSQRGQVSGANVLTF. The CDR3 DNA follows: TGTGCCAGTAGTCAACGGGGACAGGTCTCTGGGGCCAACGTCCTGACTTTC. V usage is TRBV19 and J usage is TRBJ2-6; 8 bases agree with TRBD1. Germline-derived CDR1 and CDR2 are LNHDA and SQIVND (reference sequence). This CDR3 has 17 amino acids. Unmatched junction bases numbered 6, after V lost 5 bases and J lost 0 bases.

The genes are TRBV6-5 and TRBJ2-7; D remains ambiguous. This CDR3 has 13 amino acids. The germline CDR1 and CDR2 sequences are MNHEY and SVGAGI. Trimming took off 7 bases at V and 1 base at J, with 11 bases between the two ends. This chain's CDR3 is CASTSEESYEQYF. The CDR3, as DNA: TGTGCCAGCACGTCCGAGGAGTCCTACGAGCAGTACTTC.

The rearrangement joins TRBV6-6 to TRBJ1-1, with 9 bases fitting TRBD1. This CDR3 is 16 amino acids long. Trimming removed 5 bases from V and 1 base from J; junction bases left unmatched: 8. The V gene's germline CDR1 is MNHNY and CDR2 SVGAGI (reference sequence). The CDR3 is CASSGHRTGENTEAFF. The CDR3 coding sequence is TGTGCCAGCAGTGGGCATAGGACAGGGGAGAACACTGAAGCTTTCTTT.

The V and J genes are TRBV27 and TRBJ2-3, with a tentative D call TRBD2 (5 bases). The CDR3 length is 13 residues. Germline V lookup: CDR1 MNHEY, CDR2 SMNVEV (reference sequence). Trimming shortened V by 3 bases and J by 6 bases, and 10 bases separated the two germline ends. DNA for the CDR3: TGTGCCAGCAGTTTTATGTCGGGGGATACGCAGTATTTT. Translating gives CASSFMSGDTQYF.

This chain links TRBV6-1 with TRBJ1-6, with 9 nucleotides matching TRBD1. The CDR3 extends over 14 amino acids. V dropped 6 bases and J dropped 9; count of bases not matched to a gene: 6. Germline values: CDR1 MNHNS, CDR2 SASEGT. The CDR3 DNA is TGTGCCAGCAGCGCGGGACAGGGAAGTTCACCCCTCCACTTT. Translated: CASSAGQGSSPLHF.

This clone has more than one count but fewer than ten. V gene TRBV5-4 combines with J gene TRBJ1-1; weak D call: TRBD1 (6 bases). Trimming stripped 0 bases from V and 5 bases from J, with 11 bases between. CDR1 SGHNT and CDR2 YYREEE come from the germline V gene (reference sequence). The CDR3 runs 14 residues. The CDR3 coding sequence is TGTGCCAGCAGCTTGGCCGGGAGGGGGACTGAAGCTTTCTTT. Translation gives CASSLAGRGTEAFF.

The CDR3 sequence: CASSHIAGGAPYEQYF. The CDR3 coding sequence is TGCGCCAGCAGCCATATAGCGGGAGGGGCCCCCTACGAGCAGTACTTC. The chain links TRBV4-1 to TRBJ2-5, with 11 bases identical to TRBD2. The DNA matches TRBJ2-7 better at its end, which makes the J call doubtful. Germline values: CDR1 MGHRA, CDR2 YSYEKL. The CDR3 contains 16 residues.

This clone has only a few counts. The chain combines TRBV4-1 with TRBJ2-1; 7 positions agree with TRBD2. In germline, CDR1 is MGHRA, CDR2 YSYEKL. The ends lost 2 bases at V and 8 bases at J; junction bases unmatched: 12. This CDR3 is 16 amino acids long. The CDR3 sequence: CASSQPSRGSYYEQFF. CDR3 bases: TGCGCCAGCAGCCAACCCTCCCGCGGGAGTTATTATGAGCAGTTCTTC.

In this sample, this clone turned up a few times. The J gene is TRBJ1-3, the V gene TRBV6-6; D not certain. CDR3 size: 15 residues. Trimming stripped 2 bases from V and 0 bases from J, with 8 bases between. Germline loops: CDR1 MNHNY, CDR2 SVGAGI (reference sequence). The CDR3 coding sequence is TGTGCCAGCAGTTACCAGATTTCCTCTGGAAACACCATATATTTT. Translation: CASSYQISSGNTIYF.

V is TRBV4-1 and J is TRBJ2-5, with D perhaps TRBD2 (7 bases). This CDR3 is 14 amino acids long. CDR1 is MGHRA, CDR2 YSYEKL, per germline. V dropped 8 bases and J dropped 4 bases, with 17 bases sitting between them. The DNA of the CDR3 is TGCGCCAGCCGAGGGGGGGATTTCGGAGAGACCCAGTACTTC. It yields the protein CASRGGDFGETQYF.

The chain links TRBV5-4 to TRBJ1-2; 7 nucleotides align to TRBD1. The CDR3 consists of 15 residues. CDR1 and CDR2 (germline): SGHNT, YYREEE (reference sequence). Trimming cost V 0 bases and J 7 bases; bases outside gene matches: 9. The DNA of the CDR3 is TGTGCCAGCAGCTTGGTCGGGACAGCCCCTAGTGGCTACACCTTC. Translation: CASSLVGTAPSGYTF.

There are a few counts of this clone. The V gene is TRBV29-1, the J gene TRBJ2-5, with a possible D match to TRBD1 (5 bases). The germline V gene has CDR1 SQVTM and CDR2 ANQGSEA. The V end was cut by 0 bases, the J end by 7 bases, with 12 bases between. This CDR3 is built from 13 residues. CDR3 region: CSVEDLQVVTQYF. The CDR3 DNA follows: TGCAGCGTTGAAGATTTACAGGTGGTGACCCAGTACTTC.

The CDR3 sequence is CASLWRGVYNEQFF. Here the CDR3 DNA reads TGTGCCAGCTTGTGGCGGGGGGTTTACAATGAGCAGTTCTTC. V usage is TRBV6-1 and J usage is TRBJ2-1; 8 bases line up with TRBD2. V lost 8 bases, J lost 4 bases, and 7 bases stayed unmatched. CDR1 is MNHNS, CDR2 SASEGT, per germline. CDR3 length equals 14 residues.

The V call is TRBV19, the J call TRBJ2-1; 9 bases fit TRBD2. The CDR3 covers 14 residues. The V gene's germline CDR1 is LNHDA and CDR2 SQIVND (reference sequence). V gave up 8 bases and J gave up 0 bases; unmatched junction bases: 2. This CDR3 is CASHSGSSYNEQFF. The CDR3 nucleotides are TGTGCCAGTCATAGCGGGAGCTCCTACAATGAGCAGTTCTTC.